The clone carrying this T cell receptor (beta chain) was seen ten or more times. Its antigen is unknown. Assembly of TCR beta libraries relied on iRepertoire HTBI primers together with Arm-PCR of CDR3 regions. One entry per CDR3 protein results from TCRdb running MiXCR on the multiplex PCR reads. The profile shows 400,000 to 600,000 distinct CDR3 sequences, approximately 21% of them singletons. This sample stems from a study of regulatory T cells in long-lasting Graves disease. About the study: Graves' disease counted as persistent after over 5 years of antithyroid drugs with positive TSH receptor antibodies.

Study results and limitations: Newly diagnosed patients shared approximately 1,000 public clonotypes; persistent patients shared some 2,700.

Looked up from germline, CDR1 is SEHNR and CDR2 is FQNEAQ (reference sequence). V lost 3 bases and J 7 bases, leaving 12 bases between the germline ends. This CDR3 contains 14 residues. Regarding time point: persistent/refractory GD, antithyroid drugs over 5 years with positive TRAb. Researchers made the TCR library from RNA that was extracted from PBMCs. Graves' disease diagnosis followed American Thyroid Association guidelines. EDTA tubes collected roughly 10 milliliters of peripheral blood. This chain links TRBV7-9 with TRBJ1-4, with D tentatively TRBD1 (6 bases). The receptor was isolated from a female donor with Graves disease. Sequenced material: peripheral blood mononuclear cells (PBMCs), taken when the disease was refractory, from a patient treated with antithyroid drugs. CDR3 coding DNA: TGTGCCAGCAGCTTCCCAGGGGTCGGTGAAAAACTGTTTTTT. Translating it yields CASSFPGVGEKLFF.